This T cell receptor (beta chain) was found in a study of T cell changes during pregnancy in multiple sclerosis. Assay used: immunoSEQ multiplex PCR; TCRdb lists only in-frame clones, some missing. The sample lists tens of thousands of clones; around 90% were seen once. There are 15 residues in the CDR3. Trimming left V 6 bases short and J 0 bases short, with 13 bases between. Germline V CDR1 and CDR2: PRHDT, FYEKMQ (reference sequence). The chain uses TRBV13 and TRBJ2-3, with a tentative D call TRBD2 (6 bases). The receptor's source is a female donor in good health, enrolled as a control in a pregnancy study. Sequenced here: peripheral blood, sampled in the third trimester of pregnancy. The CDR3 reads CASRGGDLSTDTQYF. The CDR3 DNA reads TGTGCCAGCAGGGGGGGAGATCTAAGCACAGATACGCAGTATTTT.